The next 30 T cell receptor beta chains were all read from a single sample in a study of blood T cell repertoires in COVID-19. Produced via immunoSEQ multiplex PCR; TCRdb's table is partial and in-frame only. Among about 140,000 clones listed, around 87% were seen once. The sequenced material came from peripheral blood. The receptors shown here come from a man aged 45-60 years who had recovered from COVID-19.

The rearrangement joins TRBV10-3 to TRBJ2-3; D might be TRBD2 (6 bases). V lost 0 bases and J lost 2, with 9 bases in between. CDR3 size: 15 residues. In germline, CDR1 is ENHRY, CDR2 SYGVKD. CDR3 region: CAISESGRDTDTQYF. As DNA, the CDR3 is TGTGCCATCAGTGAGTCCGGGAGAGACACAGATACGCAGTATTTT.

This chain joins TRBV6-2 or TRBV6-3 and TRBJ1-5; D call uncertain. The length of the CDR3 is 16 residues. Trimming took off 3 bases at V and 5 bases at J, with 17 bases between the two ends. Germline CDR1 and CDR2: MNHEY and SVGEGT. As DNA, the CDR3 is TGTGCCAGCAGTTATGTCCTGGTCCGGGGTTATCAGCCCCAGCATTTT. Translated: CASSYVLVRGYQPQHF.

The chain employs TRBV4-2 and TRBJ2-2; D possibly corresponds to TRBD2 (6 bases). Trimming left V 2 bases short and J 1 base short, with 11 bases between. There are 16 residues in the CDR3. CDR1 and CDR2 (germline): LGHNA, YNFKEQ. CDR3 DNA: TGTGCCAGCAGCCAACCGGGACTTGGGAACACCGGGGAGCTGTTTTTT. It encodes CASSQPGLGNTGELFF.

The V call is TRBV6-6, the J call TRBJ1-6; TRBD1 agrees at 8 bases. This CDR3 has 15 residues. Germline CDR1 reads MNHNY; CDR2 reads SVGAGI (reference sequence). V dropped 6 bases and J dropped 7; count of bases not matched to a gene: 8. The CDR3 spells CASSRRQGWNSPLHF. The DNA of the CDR3 is TGTGCCAGCAGCCGTCGACAGGGGTGGAATTCACCCCTCCACTTT.

The chain employs TRBV10-3 and TRBJ2-5; D gene uncertain. Trimming shortened V by 0 bases and J by 5 bases, and 4 bases separated the two germline ends. Germline V lookup: CDR1 ENHRY, CDR2 SYGVKD. The length of the CDR3 is 12 residues. CDR3 loop: CAISESRETQYF. The CDR3 DNA is TGTGCCATCAGTGAGTCGCGGGAGACCCAGTACTTC.

This clone was counted many times. The chain couples TRBV10-2 to TRBJ1-6, with D possibly being TRBD1 (5 bases). Looked up from germline, CDR1 is WSHSY and CDR2 is SAAADI. The CDR3 covers 17 residues. V gave up 0 bases and J gave up 7 bases, with 16 bases separating them. CDR3 sequence reads: CASSESSAGRMNSPLHF. CDR3 bases: TGCGCCAGCAGTGAGTCGAGTGCGGGACGGATGAATTCACCCCTCCACTTT.

Of note for this clone: The junction differs from germline at one of its ends, possibly a read error. V usage is TRBV11-2 and J usage is TRBJ2-7, with 7 bases lining up with TRBD1. CDR1 is SGHAT, CDR2 FQNNGV, per germline. This CDR3 is built from 12 residues. The CDR3, as DNA: TGTGCCAGCAGCATAGACAGGGATCGGCAGTACTTC. Translating it yields CASSIDRDRQYF. Drawing the rest from reference TRBV11-2 and TRBJ2-7, the complete variable domain is EAGVAQSPRYKIIEKRQSVAFWCNPISGHATLYWYQQILGQGPKLLIQFQNNGVVDDSQLPKDRFSAERLKGVDSTLKIQPAKLEDSAVYLCASSIDRDRQYFGPGTRLTVT.

The V call is TRBV4-2, the J call TRBJ1-2; a possible D gene is TRBD1 (5 bases). Germline V gene lookup returns CDR1 LGHNA and CDR2 YNFKEQ. The ends were cut back, 0 bases at V and 8 bases at J, with 22 bases in the middle. The CDR3 has 17 amino acids. The DNA for the CDR3 is TGTGCCAGCAGCCAAGATTTTGGGGAGGCAGGGTCATGGGGCTACACCTTC. As protein: CASSQDFGEAGSWGYTF.

V usage is TRBV6-5 and J usage is TRBJ2-5; 10 nucleotides match TRBD2. The CDR3 loop spans 14 amino acids. Germline assignment: CDR1 MNHEY and CDR2 SVGAGI. Trimming removed 4 bases from V and 3 bases from J; junction bases left unmatched: 2. CDR3 DNA sequence: TGTGCCAGCAGTTCAGGACTAGCGGAAGAGACCCAGTACTTC. Protein: CASSSGLAEETQYF.

This clone was recorded once. The V and J genes are TRBV5-4 and TRBJ1-4; 10 bases map to TRBD1. V shed 8 bases and J 5 bases; nucleotides not matched to a gene: 9. CDR3 length: 15 residues. Germline V lookup: CDR1 SGHNT, CDR2 YYREEE (reference sequence). The CDR3 DNA is TGTGCCAGTTCCCGGGACAGGGGACGGAATGAAAAACTGTTTTTT. Residues: CASSRDRGRNEKLFF.

The chain links TRBV7-8 to TRBJ2-7; TRBD2 matches at 13 bases. Germline V lookup: CDR1 SGHVS, CDR2 FQNEAQ. V was pared by 5 bases and J by 2 bases, with 3 bases of the junction left unmatched. The CDR3 runs to 15 residues. The CDR3 region has the DNA TGTGCCAGCAGCCATACTAGCGGGGGGGCCTACGAGCAGTACTTC. Translation gives CASSHTSGGAYEQYF.

This clone was picked up one time. The chain couples TRBV9 to TRBJ2-5; TRBD2 aligns across 9 bases. Germline-derived CDR1 and CDR2 are SGDLS and YYNGEE. The CDR3 totals 17 residues. The ends lost 0 bases at V and 5 bases at J; junction bases unmatched: 11. The CDR3 sequence: CASSVAGGGAIGETQYF. CDR3 sequence (DNA): TGTGCCAGCAGCGTAGCTGGCGGGGGGGCCATAGGGGAGACCCAGTACTTC.

V gene TRBV10-3 combines with J gene TRBJ2-1, with TRBD2 matching 14 bases. The germline V gene has CDR1 ENHRY and CDR2 SYGVKD. Germline trimming cut 6 bases from V and 7 bases from J; bases unmatched to any gene: 8. The CDR3 totals 16 residues. The CDR3 region has the DNA TGTGCCATCAGGATGGGACTAGCGGGGGTATCTAATGAGCAGTTCTTC. Residues: CAIRMGLAGVSNEQFF.

CDR3: CASDEPGLIYEQYF. In DNA, the CDR3 is TGTGCCAGCGATGAACCGGGACTGATCTACGAGCAGTACTTC. This chain joins TRBV2 and TRBJ2-7; the D gene is possibly TRBD2 (6 bases). Trimming took off 8 bases at V and 3 bases at J, with 17 bases between the two ends. The CDR3 consists of 14 residues. The V gene's germline CDR1 is SNHLY and CDR2 FYNNEI.

The chain joins TRBV10-3 to TRBJ1-4; D gene uncertain. The CDR3 is 17 residues long. Trimming left V 0 bases short and J 0 bases short, with 11 bases between. From germline, CDR1 is ENHRY and CDR2 SYGVKD. This CDR3 reads CAISESRESATNEKLFF. As DNA, the CDR3 is TGTGCCATCAGTGAGTCACGGGAGTCCGCAACTAATGAAAAACTGTTTTTT.

This chain connects TRBV11-3 to TRBJ2-2; the D gene is possibly TRBD2 (6 bases). Looked up from germline, CDR1 is SGHNT and CDR2 is YENEEA. Trimming left V 4 bases short and J 6 bases short, with 9 bases between. The CDR3 is 13 residues long. The CDR3 protein is CASSSREAGELFF. In nucleotides, the CDR3 is TGTGCCAGCAGCTCGAGGGAGGCCGGGGAGCTGTTTTTT.

The rearrangement joins TRBV4-1 to TRBJ2-7; D unclear. The V gene lost 0 bases and the J gene lost 0 bases, with 12 bases spanning the gap. Germline values: CDR1 MGHRA, CDR2 YSYEKL. The CDR3 extends over 16 amino acids. The CDR3 sequence is CASSQDITRFSYEQYF. The CDR3, as DNA: TGCGCCAGCAGCCAAGATATCACCAGGTTCTCCTACGAGCAGTACTTC.

The chain combines TRBV28 with TRBJ2-7; D is possibly TRBD2 (7 bases). Trimming took off 1 base at V and 1 base at J, with 20 bases between the two ends. CDR3 length: 18 amino acids. Germline assignment: CDR1 MDHEN and CDR2 SYDVKM. This CDR3 is CASSLFRRGPQGSYEQYF. CDR3 sequence (DNA): TGTGCCAGCAGTTTATTCCGGCGGGGGCCTCAGGGTTCCTACGAGCAGTACTTC.

The J gene is TRBJ2-7, the V gene TRBV7-2; 10 bases agree with TRBD2. The germline V gene has CDR1 SGHTA and CDR2 FQGNSA. V lost 5 bases, J lost 2 bases, and 6 bases stayed unmatched. The CDR3 runs to 15 residues. CDR3 in amino acids: CASSILAGTTYEQYF. The CDR3 DNA reads TGTGCCAGCAGCATACTAGCGGGGACGACCTACGAGCAGTACTTC.

The V call is TRBV7-2, the J call TRBJ1-1; D ambiguous. The CDR3 extends over 13 amino acids. The V and J ends lost 7 bases and 11 bases respectively, with 20 bases between them. The germline V gene has CDR1 SGHTA and CDR2 FQGNSA. CDR3 coding DNA: TGTGCCAGCAACCCAACTTACCGGGTACTGGCTTTCTTT. Amino acids: CASNPTYRVLAFF.

The rearrangement joins TRBV6-1 to TRBJ1-6; D is unclear. The CDR3 runs to 15 residues. Germline lookup yields CDR1 MNHNS and CDR2 SASEGT. V was shortened by 2 bases and J by 5 bases, with 10 bases between the two germline ends. CDR3 region: CASSEMGKNNSPLHF. The CDR3 nucleotides are TGTGCCAGCAGTGAAATGGGCAAGAATAATTCACCCCTCCACTTT.

This chain connects TRBV9 to TRBJ2-5; D is undetermined. Germline V gives CDR1 SGDLS, CDR2 YYNGEE. V was shortened by 0 bases and J by 5 bases, with 14 bases between the two germline ends. The CDR3 runs to 15 residues. The CDR3 protein is CASSVASRQMETQYF. The DNA for the CDR3 is TGTGCCAGCAGCGTAGCTTCGAGGCAGATGGAGACCCAGTACTTC.

This sequence joins TRBV5-1 and TRBJ1-4; 10 bases match TRBD1. J gave up 1 base and V 3 bases, and 6 bases lay outside the gene matches. The CDR3 totals 17 residues. CDR1 and CDR2 from the germline V gene are SGHRS and YFSETQ. The CDR3: CASSWGTGDITNEKLFF. The CDR3, as DNA: TGCGCCAGCAGCTGGGGGACAGGGGACATAACTAATGAAAAACTGTTTTTT.

J is TRBJ1-2 and V is TRBV4-3; unclear D gene. The germline gives CDR1 LGHNA, CDR2 YSLEER. This CDR3 has 18 amino acids. Trimming removed 0 bases at V and 0 bases at J, with 17 bases between. CDR3 sequence (DNA): TGCGCCAGCAGCCAAGAGGTCCCGGATCGCGGGGCTAACTATGGCTACACCTTC. The encoded protein is CASSQEVPDRGANYGYTF.

V is TRBV11-2 and J is TRBJ1-1; a possible D gene is TRBD1 (6 bases). Per the germline V gene, CDR1 is SGHAT and CDR2 is FQNNGV. Trimming stripped 5 bases from V and 0 bases from J, with 13 bases between. This CDR3 spans 15 amino acids. CDR3 sequence reads: CASSPTRTVNTEAFF. The DNA of the CDR3 is TGTGCCAGCAGCCCGACCAGGACAGTGAACACTGAAGCTTTCTTT.

The chain joins TRBV4-1 to TRBJ2-7, with D perhaps TRBD1 (5 bases). The CDR3 is 15 amino acids. The germline V gene has CDR1 MGHRA and CDR2 YSYEKL. V lost 0 bases and J 2 bases, leaving 11 bases between the germline ends. The chain's CDR3 is CASSQDPQGAYEQYF. Written as DNA, the CDR3 is TGCGCCAGCAGCCAAGATCCTCAAGGGGCCTACGAGCAGTACTTC.

The chain employs TRBV3-1 (or the pseudogene TRBV3-2) and TRBJ2-7; 9 bases match TRBD1. This CDR3 spans 15 amino acids. The junction had 7 bases not matched to a gene; V was cut back by 6 bases and J by 1 base. Per germline, CDR1 LGHDT and CDR2 YNNKEL (reference sequence). The CDR3 loop reads CASRQTGGTSYEQYF. DNA for the CDR3: TGTGCCAGCAGGCAAACAGGGGGCACTTCCTACGAGCAGTACTTC.

The gene calls are TRBV2 and TRBJ2-3, with TRBD2 identical over 10 bases. V was clipped by 1 base and J by 4 bases; unmatched bases: 5. This CDR3 contains 16 residues. Germline lookup yields CDR1 SNHLY and CDR2 FYNNEI. CDR3 in amino acids: CASSEDPSGGADTQYF. The DNA of the CDR3 is TGTGCCAGCAGTGAAGATCCTAGCGGGGGTGCAGATACGCAGTATTTT. The entire variable domain, with the rest obtained from reference TRBV2 and TRBJ2-3, is as follows: EPEVTQTPSHQVTQMGQEVILRCVPISNHLYFYWYRQILGQKVEFLVSFYNNEISEKSEIFDDQFSVERPDGSNFTLKIRSTKLEDSAMYFCASSEDPSGGADTQYFGPGTRLTVL.

This chain connects TRBV18 to TRBJ1-4, with 7 bases matching TRBD1. CDR1 and CDR2 (germline): KGHSH, LQKENI. The CDR3 spans 18 residues. J gave up 3 bases and V 1 base, and 11 bases lay outside the gene matches. The CDR3 DNA follows: TGTGCCAGCTCACCACAAGCACAGGGGCCAGTGGCTAATGAAAAACTGTTTTTT. Translation: CASSPQAQGPVANEKLFF.

Details on this clone: Being one base from a much bigger clone, this may be a read error. V and J are TRBV7-9 and TRBJ2-1, with 9 positions matching TRBD2. Germline V gene data show CDR1 as SEHNR and CDR2 as FQNEAQ (reference sequence). Trimming took 1 base from V and 2 from J; bases not matched to a gene: 0. The CDR3 has 15 residues. CDR3 coding DNA: TGTGCCAGCAGCTTAGGCGGGGGGGCCTACAATGAGCAGTTCTTC. The encoded protein is CASSLGGGAYNEQFF.